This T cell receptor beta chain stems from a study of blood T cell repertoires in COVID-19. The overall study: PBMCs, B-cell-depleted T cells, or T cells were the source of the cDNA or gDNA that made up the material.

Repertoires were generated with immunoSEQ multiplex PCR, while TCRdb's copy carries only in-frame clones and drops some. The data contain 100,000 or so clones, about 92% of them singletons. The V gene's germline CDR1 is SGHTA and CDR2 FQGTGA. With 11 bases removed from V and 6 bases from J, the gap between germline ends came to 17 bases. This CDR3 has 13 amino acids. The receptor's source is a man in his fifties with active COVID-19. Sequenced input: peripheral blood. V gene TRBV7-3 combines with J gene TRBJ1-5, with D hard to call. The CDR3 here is CAAALPGSQPQHF. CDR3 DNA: TGTGCCGCCGCCCTACCGGGTTCTCAGCCCCAGCATTTT.